Listed below are T cell receptor beta chains from one sample, sequenced in a study of T cell responses to AZD1222 COVID-19 vaccine. Assay used: immunoSEQ multiplex PCR; TCRdb lists only in-frame clones, some missing. The sample holds some 130,000 clones; 84% are singletons and the top ten take over 3.5%. Sample: peripheral blood, taken on day 0 of AZD1222 vaccination. The receptors shown here come from an adult in good health. Both conserved end residues are part of each CDR3. The order of the fields is clone size, V gene, D gene, J gene, CDR3 DNA, CDR3 protein. A D gene is named only where the DNA matches it firmly. Size values are once, few and many counts, or a class for expanded clones, and some rows have none.

>NA|TRBV2|TRBD1|TRBJ2-1
TGTGCCAGCACCACGGACAGGAATGACAATGAGCAGTTCTTC
CASTTDRNDNEQFF
>NA|TRBV9|NA|TRBJ2-1
TGTGCCAGCAGCGTAGGCGGGCGGGGCGACCCGAAAAACCTCTACAATGAGCAGTTCTTC
CASSVGGRGDPKNLYNEQFF
>NA|TRBV7-3|TRBD1|TRBJ1-1
TGTGCCAGCAGCTCCGGGACAGGGGTCGTGAACACTGAAGCTTTCTTT
CASSSGTGVVNTEAFF
>NA|TRBV30|TRBD1|TRBJ1-1
TGTGCCTGCCCGACGGCGAGACAGGGAGCTTTCTTT
CACPTARQGAFF
>NA|TRBV28|TRBD1|TRBJ1-3
TGTGCCAGCAGTTTCTCCCTTGGGGGACAGGGGAAGGCTGGAAACACCATATATTTT
CASSFSLGGQGKAGNTIYF
>NA|TRBV15|NA|TRBJ1-2
TGTGCCACCAGCAGAGACAGGAACTATGGCTACACCTTC
CATSRDRNYGYTF
>NA|TRBV28|NA|TRBJ1-4
TGTGCCAGCAGCCTCCTGGGACGGAACTCTAATGAAAAACTGTTTTTT
CASSLLGRNSNEKLFF
>NA|TRBV2|TRBD1|TRBJ1-2
TGTGCCAGCAGTGAGGGGACAGGATACGGCTACACCTTC
CASSEGTGYGYTF
>NA|TRBV4-1|NA|TRBJ1-2
TGCGCCAGCAGCCAAGAACAGGGTAGGAACTATGGCTACACCTTC
CASSQEQGRNYGYTF
>NA|TRBV9|NA|TRBJ1-4
TGTGCCAGCAGCGTAGGTCAGAATGAAAAACTGTTTTTT
CASSVGQNEKLFF
>NA|TRBV19|NA|TRBJ1-1
TGTGCCAGTAGGGCTCCGGGAGGGATATGGGGTGAAGCTTTCTTT
CASRAPGGIWGEAFF
>once|TRBV3-1/TRBV3-2|TRBD1|TRBJ1-1
TGTGCCAGCAGCCAGGGACAGGGTACGAGCACTGAAGCTTTCTTT
CASSQGQGTSTEAFF
>NA|TRBV11-2|TRBD2|TRBJ2-3
TGTGCCAGCCGTAGGACCGGGGGGACAGATACGCAGTATTTT
CASRRTGGTDTQYF
>NA|TRBV2|TRBD1|TRBJ2-7
TGTGCCAGCAGTAAGCGCCCGGGACAGGGAATCTACGAGCAGTACTTC
CASSKRPGQGIYEQYF
>NA|TRBV19|TRBD1|TRBJ1-5
TGTGCCAGTAGTCTCGGACAGGGGATACGCAATCAGCCCCAGCATTTT
CASSLGQGIRNQPQHF
>NA|TRBV9|TRBD2|TRBJ2-3
TGTGCCAGCAGCGCTAAAGCGGGGGCTAGCACAGATACGCAGTATTTT
CASSAKAGASTDTQYF
>NA|TRBV5-8|TRBD1|TRBJ2-6
TGTGCCAGCAGCTTGAGGAGGGACAGGGGGCGATCTGGGGCCAACGTCCTGACTTTC
CASSLRRDRGRSGANVLTF
>NA|TRBV7-9|TRBD2|TRBJ2-7
TGTGCCAGCAGCTTATCATCCAGGGGACTAGGATACGAGCAGTACTTC
CASSLSSRGLGYEQYF
>NA|TRBV2|NA|TRBJ2-7
TGTGCCAGCAGAAGGACAGCCTCCTACGAGCAGTACTTC
CASRRTASYEQYF
>NA|TRBV27|NA|TRBJ1-1
TGTGCCAGCAGTCCCCGGACTCTGAACACTGAAGCTTTCTTT
CASSPRTLNTEAFF
>NA|TRBV11-2|TRBD1|TRBJ1-1
TGTGCCAGCAGCTTAGACCGGACAGGGAGTAGGGTCGCGAACACTGAAGCTTTCTTT
CASSLDRTGSRVANTEAFF
>once|TRBV5-4|TRBD2|TRBJ2-3
TGTGCCAGCAGCTCCCTAGGACTAGCGGTTAGCACAGATACGCAGTATTTT
CASSSLGLAVSTDTQYF
>once|TRBV18|TRBD2|TRBJ2-3
TGTGCCAGCGCCCTGGGAGCGGGGGGACAGGATACGCAGTATTTT
CASALGAGGQDTQYF
>NA|TRBV11-2|NA|TRBJ1-2
TGTGCCAGCAGCTTAGATATTTCGGCAGGGACTAACTATGGCTACACCTTC
CASSLDISAGTNYGYTF
>NA|TRBV5-6|TRBD1|TRBJ2-2
TGTGCCAGCAGCTTGTACCTCGGACAGGGGTTAGAGGCCGGGGAGCTGTTTTTT
CASSLYLGQGLEAGELFF
>few|TRBV7-2|NA|TRBJ2-7
TGTGCCAGCAGCTCCGGGTCCTCCTACGAGCAGTACTTC
CASSSGSSYEQYF
>few|TRBV19|NA|TRBJ2-5
TGTGCCAGTAGTACCTGGACAACCAGGGAGACCCAGTACTTC
CASSTWTTRETQYF
>NA|TRBV5-4|NA|TRBJ2-2
TGTGCCAGCAGCTCATCGGGCCGGGGCACCGGGGAGCTGTTTTTT
CASSSSGRGTGELFF
>NA|TRBV28|NA|TRBJ1-6
TGTGCCAGTCTACCGGCGGGGGCGGATAATTCACCCCTCCACTTT
CASLPAGADNSPLHF
>NA|TRBV30|NA|TRBJ1-2
TGTGCCTGGGGCCCTGACAGCTACTATGGCTACACCTTC
CAWGPDSYYGYTF
>once|TRBV7-3|TRBD1|TRBJ1-2
TGTGCCAGCAGCTTAGAGCGTCGGACCGACAGGGGGCATGGCTACACCTTC
CASSLERRTDRGHGYTF
>NA|TRBV27|NA|TRBJ1-3
TGTGCCAGCAGTTTCACCTCCTCTGGAAACACCATATATTTT
CASSFTSSGNTIYF
>NA|TRBV5-4|TRBD2|TRBJ2-1
TGTGCCAGCAGCTTAGCGGGACCCCGGGGCAATGAGCAGTTCTTC
CASSLAGPRGNEQFF
>NA|TRBV28|TRBD1|TRBJ2-5
TGTGCCAGCAGCCCGGACAGGGCCAAGGAGACCCAGTACTTC
CASSPDRAKETQYF
>NA|TRBV7-6|TRBD2|TRBJ2-3
TGTGCCAGCAGCGCTCCCGGGACTAGCGGGACAAGATTCACAGATACGCAGTATTTT
CASSAPGTSGTRFTDTQYF
>NA|TRBV28|TRBD1|TRBJ1-5
TGTGCCAGCAGTTCCCCGAGGACAGGAAAATTTTACCAGCATTTT
CASSSPRTGKFYQHF
>few|TRBV4-2|TRBD2|TRBJ2-1
TGTGCCAGCAGCCTCATAGCGGGGGCCCTATACAATGAGCAGTTCTTC
CASSLIAGALYNEQFF
>NA|TRBV18|TRBD1|TRBJ1-2
TGTGCCAGCTCACCACCCTCTCTTGGGACAGGCGGTACCTATGGCTACACCTTC
CASSPPSLGTGGTYGYTF
>NA|TRBV18|NA|TRBJ2-6
TGTGCCAGCTCACCGTTATACAGGGCTGGGGCCAACGTCCTGACTTTC
CASSPLYRAGANVLTF
>NA|TRBV19|NA|TRBJ1-1
TGTGCCAGTAGTATAGTACCCCGGAGGGCCACTGAAGCTTTCTTT
CASSIVPRRATEAFF